This is a list of T cell receptor beta chains from one sample in a study of blood T cell repertoires in COVID-19. Clones were read by immunoSEQ multiplex PCR, and TCRdb kept only the in-frame ones, dropping some. This sample has roughly 120,000 clones, with 71% found just once. Sequenced: peripheral blood. These receptors all come from a human donor with acute or convalescent COVID-19. The donor label of this sample is uncertain. Each CDR3 is given with its conserved first and last residue. The D gene is left open where the match is weak. Clone size is shown for a subset of rows, as once, few, many or a class of expanded clone.

clone size: NA; D gene: NA; J gene: TRBJ1-2; V gene: TRBV7-9; CDR3 DNA: TGTGCCAGCAGCTTAGACGCGGAGGGCTACACCTTC; CDR3 protein: CASSLDAEGYTF
clone size: once; D gene: TRBD1; J gene: TRBJ2-7; V gene: TRBV9; CDR3 DNA: TGTGCCAGCAGCTCTCGGACAGGGCAAGGCGAGCAGTACTTC; CDR3 protein: CASSSRTGQGEQYF
clone size: once; D gene: NA; J gene: TRBJ2-3; V gene: TRBV2; CDR3 DNA: TGTGCCAGCCTTTGGGGGGTCACAGATACGCAGTATTTT; CDR3 protein: CASLWGVTDTQYF
clone size: NA; D gene: NA; J gene: TRBJ1-6; V gene: TRBV2; CDR3 DNA: TGTGCCAGCCAGGTGACCTATAATTCACCCCTCCACTTT; CDR3 protein: CASQVTYNSPLHF
clone size: NA; D gene: NA; J gene: TRBJ1-4; V gene: TRBV13; CDR3 DNA: TGTGCCAGCAGCTTAGGTATGGCAGGGCAATCCTCGGCTAATGAAAAACTGTTTTTT; CDR3 protein: CASSLGMAGQSSANEKLFF
clone size: few; D gene: TRBD1; J gene: TRBJ2-5; V gene: TRBV7-3; CDR3 DNA: TGTGCCAGCAGCTTAGGCAGGGGGAAACAAGAGACCCAGTACTTC; CDR3 protein: CASSLGRGKQETQYF
clone size: NA; D gene: NA; J gene: TRBJ1-4; V gene: TRBV7-9; CDR3 DNA: TGTGCCAGCAGTGTACGGGAGGGTACAACTAATGAAAAACTGTTTTTT; CDR3 protein: CASSVREGTTNEKLFF
clone size: NA; D gene: NA; J gene: TRBJ2-2; V gene: TRBV24-1; CDR3 DNA: TGTGCCACCAGTGATTTGGGACAGCAAAACACCGGGGAGCTGTTTTTT; CDR3 protein: CATSDLGQQNTGELFF
clone size: NA; D gene: NA; J gene: TRBJ2-2; V gene: TRBV5-1; CDR3 DNA: TGCGCCAGCAGCCCAGGGTTGAACACCGGGGAGCTGTTTTTT; CDR3 protein: CASSPGLNTGELFF
clone size: few; D gene: NA; J gene: TRBJ2-3; V gene: TRBV5-1; CDR3 DNA: TGCGCCAGCAGCTCAATTCGAGCTAGCACAGATACGCAGTATTTT; CDR3 protein: CASSSIRASTDTQYF
clone size: once; D gene: TRBD1; J gene: TRBJ1-2; V gene: TRBV28; CDR3 DNA: TGTGCCAGCACCCCAGGGGGGCGGAGTGGCTACACCTTC; CDR3 protein: CASTPGGRSGYTF
clone size: once; D gene: NA; J gene: TRBJ1-2; V gene: TRBV5-4; CDR3 DNA: TGTGCCAGCAGCTTTGAGACATCAAACTATGGCTACACCTTC; CDR3 protein: CASSFETSNYGYTF
clone size: NA; D gene: TRBD1; J gene: TRBJ1-1; V gene: TRBV3-1/TRBV3-2; CDR3 DNA: TGTGCCAGCAGCCAAGACTCCACAGGGGACACTTACACTGAAGCTTTCTTT; CDR3 protein: CASSQDSTGDTYTEAFF
clone size: NA; D gene: NA; J gene: TRBJ1-5; V gene: TRBV6-5; CDR3 DNA: TGTGCCAGCAGATTGGACAGCCTAAATCAGCCCCAGCATTTT; CDR3 protein: CASRLDSLNQPQHF
clone size: NA; D gene: NA; J gene: TRBJ1-2; V gene: TRBV30; CDR3 DNA: TGTGCCTGGAGTCGCCTACAGGTAGATGGCTACACCTTC; CDR3 protein: CAWSRLQVDGYTF
clone size: NA; D gene: TRBD1; J gene: TRBJ2-4; V gene: TRBV29-1; CDR3 DNA: TGCAGCGCCCTGACAGGGTGGGCCAAAAACATTCAGTACTTC; CDR3 protein: CSALTGWAKNIQYF
clone size: few; D gene: TRBD1; J gene: TRBJ2-3; V gene: TRBV24-1; CDR3 DNA: TGTGCCACCAGTGACCCGGGACAGCCCCTGGGTACGCAGTATTTT; CDR3 protein: CATSDPGQPLGTQYF
clone size: NA; D gene: NA; J gene: TRBJ1-5; V gene: TRBV27; CDR3 DNA: TGTGCCACCCCAAACCCTTCTAAGGGGAGCAATCAGCCCCAGCATTTT; CDR3 protein: CATPNPSKGSNQPQHF
clone size: NA; D gene: NA; J gene: TRBJ2-2; V gene: TRBV24-1; CDR3 DNA: TGTGCCACCAGTGATTTGGACAGCGGGACCGGGGAGCTGTTTTTT; CDR3 protein: CATSDLDSGTGELFF
clone size: NA; D gene: NA; J gene: TRBJ1-1; V gene: TRBV11-2; CDR3 DNA: TGTGCCAGCAGCTTAAGGGGAAGTTTAATGAACACTGAAGCTTTCTTT; CDR3 protein: CASSLRGSLMNTEAFF
clone size: NA; D gene: TRBD1; J gene: TRBJ1-5; V gene: TRBV7-2; CDR3 DNA: TGTGCCAGCAGCTTCGGGGACAGGGTTAATCAGCCCCAGCATTTT; CDR3 protein: CASSFGDRVNQPQHF
clone size: NA; D gene: TRBD1; J gene: TRBJ2-5; V gene: TRBV4-1; CDR3 DNA: TGCGCCAGCAGCCAGCCGGGACAGGGACGGGAGACCCAGTACTTC; CDR3 protein: CASSQPGQGRETQYF
clone size: NA; D gene: NA; J gene: TRBJ2-3; V gene: TRBV29-1; CDR3 DNA: TGCAGCGTTGAAGGGACTGGACGAAATACGCAGTATTTT; CDR3 protein: CSVEGTGRNTQYF
clone size: NA; D gene: NA; J gene: TRBJ1-1; V gene: TRBV19; CDR3 DNA: TGTGCCAGTAGTAGTGGGGCAGGGTACACTGAAGCTTTCTTT; CDR3 protein: CASSSGAGYTEAFF
clone size: NA; D gene: TRBD2; J gene: TRBJ2-1; V gene: TRBV7-3; CDR3 DNA: TGTGCCAGCAGCTACGGACTAGCGACGTACAATGAGCAGTTCTTC; CDR3 protein: CASSYGLATYNEQFF
clone size: once; D gene: TRBD2; J gene: TRBJ2-7; V gene: TRBV5-1; CDR3 DNA: TGCGCCAGCAGCCCTTTTCCGGGGGGGCCAACCTACGAGCAGTACTTC; CDR3 protein: CASSPFPGGPTYEQYF
clone size: few; D gene: NA; J gene: TRBJ1-1; V gene: TRBV11-2; CDR3 DNA: TGTGCCAGCAGCTTAGGTGAGGGAACTGAAGCTTTCTTT; CDR3 protein: CASSLGEGTEAFF
clone size: once; D gene: TRBD2; J gene: TRBJ2-2; V gene: TRBV11-3; CDR3 DNA: TGTGCCAGCAGCCTCGGGACTAGCGCCCCCGGGGAGCTGTTTTTT; CDR3 protein: CASSLGTSAPGELFF
clone size: NA; D gene: NA; J gene: TRBJ1-1; V gene: TRBV5-4; CDR3 DNA: TGTGCCAGCAGCTTGGGAAGGTATCGGGGCGGAGGGACTGAAGCTTTCTTT; CDR3 protein: CASSLGRYRGGGTEAFF
clone size: many; D gene: TRBD1; J gene: TRBJ1-6; V gene: TRBV28; CDR3 DNA: TGTGCCAGTTATCCCTCCGGGGGACAGATACATTCACCCCTCCACTTT; CDR3 protein: CASYPSGGQIHSPLHF
clone size: NA; D gene: TRBD1; J gene: TRBJ1-1; V gene: TRBV7-3; CDR3 DNA: TGTGCCAGCAGCGTTACAGGGGGCGCGGAAGCTTTCTTT; CDR3 protein: CASSVTGGAEAFF
clone size: NA; D gene: TRBD1; J gene: TRBJ1-1; V gene: TRBV25-1; CDR3 DNA: TGTGCCAGCAGAATGGTTTTGACAGGGGAAGCTTTCTTT; CDR3 protein: CASRMVLTGEAFF
clone size: NA; D gene: NA; J gene: TRBJ2-5; V gene: TRBV9; CDR3 DNA: TGTGCCAGCAGCCCCCGAGTAGGGGTCGGGCAAGAGACCCAGTACTTC; CDR3 protein: CASSPRVGVGQETQYF
clone size: NA; D gene: NA; J gene: TRBJ2-2; V gene: TRBV15; CDR3 DNA: TGTGCCACCAGCAGAGATAATAAGGGGTGGCTGTTTTTT; CDR3 protein: CATSRDNKGWLFF
clone size: many; D gene: TRBD1; J gene: TRBJ1-2; V gene: TRBV6-5; CDR3 DNA: TGTGCCAGCGCGTCACAGGGGGGTTCTAACTATGGCTACACCTTC; CDR3 protein: CASASQGGSNYGYTF
clone size: NA; D gene: NA; J gene: TRBJ1-2; V gene: TRBV20-1; CDR3 DNA: TGCAGTGCTAGAGATGAGCCCCCCACCTTC; CDR3 protein: CSARDEPPTF
clone size: NA; D gene: TRBD2; J gene: TRBJ2-7; V gene: TRBV28; CDR3 DNA: TGTGCCAGCAGTAGAACTAGCGGGGCGACCTACGAGCAGTACTTC; CDR3 protein: CASSRTSGATYEQYF
clone size: NA; D gene: NA; J gene: TRBJ1-2; V gene: TRBV20-1; CDR3 DNA: TGCAGTGCTAGGCGGGACTATGGCTACACCTTC; CDR3 protein: CSARRDYGYTF
clone size: NA; D gene: NA; J gene: TRBJ2-4; V gene: TRBV5-6; CDR3 DNA: TGTGCCAGCAGATCGAGAACGACAGCCTCTCTAGCCAAAAACATTCAGTACTTC; CDR3 protein: CASRSRTTASLAKNIQYF
clone size: NA; D gene: TRBD1; J gene: TRBJ1-5; V gene: TRBV18; CDR3 DNA: TGTGCCAGCTCGCTACAGGGGGTGGATCAGCCCCAGCATTTT; CDR3 protein: CASSLQGVDQPQHF
clone size: many; D gene: TRBD2; J gene: TRBJ2-1; V gene: TRBV7-2; CDR3 DNA: TGTGCCAGCAGCTTAGGACTAGCGGGGGGGAGCTCCTACAATGAGCAGTTCTTC; CDR3 protein: CASSLGLAGGSSYNEQFF
clone size: many; D gene: TRBD1; J gene: TRBJ1-1; V gene: TRBV28; CDR3 DNA: TGTGCCGTGCGAAGGGGGCTCTCCCTGGAAGCTTTCTTT; CDR3 protein: CAVRRGLSLEAFF
clone size: NA; D gene: NA; J gene: TRBJ2-7; V gene: TRBV11-2; CDR3 DNA: TGTGCCAGCAGCCGCCCGGGTAGCTCCTACGAGCAGTACTTC; CDR3 protein: CASSRPGSSYEQYF
clone size: NA; D gene: TRBD1; J gene: TRBJ2-2; V gene: TRBV5-1; CDR3 DNA: TGCGCCAGCAGCTTGCTTGCTGGGACAGTGGGCACCGGGGAGCTGTTTTTT; CDR3 protein: CASSLLAGTVGTGELFF
clone size: NA; D gene: TRBD1; J gene: TRBJ1-1; V gene: TRBV24-1; CDR3 DNA: TGTGCCACCAGCTCAGGGGGCTTGAACACTGAAGCTTTCTTT; CDR3 protein: CATSSGGLNTEAFF
clone size: NA; D gene: TRBD1; J gene: TRBJ1-1; V gene: TRBV2; CDR3 DNA: TGTGCCAGCAGAGCACAGGGGGTCAACACTGAAGCTTTCTTT; CDR3 protein: CASRAQGVNTEAFF
clone size: NA; D gene: NA; J gene: TRBJ2-5; V gene: TRBV18; CDR3 DNA: TGTGCCAGCTCACCCGGATTTGGGGGCCTCGAGACCCAGTACTTC; CDR3 protein: CASSPGFGGLETQYF
clone size: NA; D gene: TRBD2; J gene: TRBJ2-5; V gene: TRBV5-1; CDR3 DNA: TGCGCCAGCAGCTTGGTCGAACTAGCGGGGGTCACGGCCCAGTACTTC; CDR3 protein: CASSLVELAGVTAQYF
clone size: few; D gene: TRBD2; J gene: TRBJ2-5; V gene: TRBV6-2/TRBV6-3; CDR3 DNA: TGTGCCAGCAGTTTCCCGACTAGCGGGGGGCCGTACCAAGAGACCCAGTACTTC; CDR3 protein: CASSFPTSGGPYQETQYF
clone size: NA; D gene: NA; J gene: TRBJ1-2; V gene: TRBV18; CDR3 DNA: TGTGCCAGCTCACAGTACGGGGAAGGCGATGGCTACACCTTC; CDR3 protein: CASSQYGEGDGYTF
clone size: NA; D gene: NA; J gene: TRBJ1-4; V gene: TRBV15; CDR3 DNA: TGTGCCACCAGCAGACTAGACAGAACTAATGAAAAACTGTTTTTT; CDR3 protein: CATSRLDRTNEKLFF
clone size: NA; D gene: NA; J gene: TRBJ1-6; V gene: TRBV4-1; CDR3 DNA: TGCGCCAGCAGCCAAGTTCAGGGCAGCTTAAATTCACCCCTCCACTTT; CDR3 protein: CASSQVQGSLNSPLHF
clone size: NA; D gene: NA; J gene: TRBJ2-7; V gene: TRBV27; CDR3 DNA: TGTGCCAGCAGTTCTCTCTCCCTCGCCTACGAGCAGTACTTC; CDR3 protein: CASSSLSLAYEQYF
clone size: NA; D gene: TRBD1; J gene: TRBJ1-2; V gene: TRBV27; CDR3 DNA: TGTGCCAGCAGGCCCCTCGGGACAGGGGAATATGGCTACACCTTC; CDR3 protein: CASRPLGTGEYGYTF
clone size: NA; D gene: TRBD1; J gene: TRBJ2-2; V gene: TRBV11-2; CDR3 DNA: TGTGCCAGCAGCCCGGGGACAGGGTACACCGGGGAGCTGTTTTTT; CDR3 protein: CASSPGTGYTGELFF
clone size: NA; D gene: NA; J gene: TRBJ1-2; V gene: TRBV30; CDR3 DNA: TGTGCCTCCCCGACAGCCCAGGGCTACACCTTC; CDR3 protein: CASPTAQGYTF
clone size: NA; D gene: NA; J gene: TRBJ1-3; V gene: TRBV5-1; CDR3 DNA: TGCGCCAGCAAACAGGGAACTGGAAACACCATATATTTT; CDR3 protein: CASKQGTGNTIYF
clone size: NA; D gene: TRBD1; J gene: TRBJ1-5; V gene: TRBV19; CDR3 DNA: TGTGCCAGTAGTGCTGGACAGGGGGGCCAGCCCCAGCATTTT; CDR3 protein: CASSAGQGGQPQHF
clone size: NA; D gene: TRBD1; J gene: TRBJ1-1; V gene: TRBV11-2; CDR3 DNA: TGTGCCAGCAGCCTGGGACAGGGGAACACTGAAGCTTTCTTT; CDR3 protein: CASSLGQGNTEAFF
clone size: few; D gene: NA; J gene: TRBJ1-5; V gene: TRBV6-6; CDR3 DNA: TGTGCCAGCAGTCCTAAGGGAGGGGACTTAATTTATAGCAATCAGCCCCAGCATTTT; CDR3 protein: CASSPKGGDLIYSNQPQHF